These 27 T cell receptor beta chains were all obtained from the same sample, sequenced in a study of blood T cells in healthy people across ages. Using a J-beta primer mix together with a sample-barcoded 5' primer, a second PCR was run for roughly 6 to 11 cycles. TCRdb reprocessed the 5' RACE reads with MiXCR, giving one entry per CDR3 protein. The sample includes over a million distinct CDR3 sequences, roughly 43% of them seen just once. The specimen sequenced was blood. The receptors here all came from a young woman in good health.

The rearrangement links TRBV10-1 to TRBJ2-3; no definite D call. Germline assignment: CDR1 WNHNN and CDR2 SYGVQD (reference sequence). The CDR3 runs 14 residues. Trimming took 6 bases from V and 5 from J, leaving 15 bases between them. CDR3 sequence reads: CASSRTDWGDTQYF. The CDR3 nucleotides are TGCGCCAGCAGCAGGACCGACTGGGGAGATACGCAGTATTTT.

This CDR3 is CASSLGQASEKLFF. The CDR3 bases are TGTGCCAGCAGTTTAGGACAGGCCAGTGAAAAACTGTTTTTT. The V gene is TRBV12-3 or TRBV12-4, the J gene TRBJ1-4; possible D gene TRBD1, 6 bases. Trimming stripped 1 base from V and 7 bases from J, with 10 bases between. This CDR3 spans 14 amino acids.

This clonotype was detected only a few times. The rearrangement uses TRBV12-3 or TRBV12-4 and TRBJ2-5; no definite D call. The CDR3 sequence is 13 residues long. V was cut by 5 bases and J by 5 bases, with 12 bases left in between. The CDR3 nucleotides are TGTGCCAGCAGTCCTCAATTATTGGAGACCCAGTACTTC. Its translation: CASSPQLLETQYF.

The rearrangement joins TRBV10-3 to TRBJ2-5, with 7 nucleotides matching TRBD2. The DNA end is a closer match to TRBJ2-7, so the J assignment may be wrong. Germline V gene sequence: CDR1 ENHRY, CDR2 SYGVKD. CDR3 length: 14 residues. The CDR3 sequence: CAISGVTSPYEQYF. For the CDR3, the DNA is TGTGCCATCAGTGGAGTGACTAGCCCATACGAGCAGTACTTC.

This clonotype turned up a few times. The chain uses TRBV7-6 and TRBJ1-1, with 8 bases lining up with TRBD1. The V gene end was trimmed by 2 bases and the J gene end by 7 bases; junction bases not matched to a gene: 3. The germline V gene has CDR1 SGHVS and CDR2 FNYEAQ. This CDR3 has 13 amino acids. The CDR3 loop reads CASSLLGTGEAFF. The CDR3 nucleotides read TGTGCCAGCAGCTTATTGGGGACAGGTGAAGCTTTCTTT.

The chain is built from TRBV27 and TRBJ2-5; 7 bases are a match to TRBD1. The tail of the sequence fits TRBJ2-7 better, so the J call may be wrong. This CDR3 has 15 residues. CDR1 MNHEY and CDR2 SMNVEV come from the germline V gene (reference sequence). This CDR3 reads CASSFSGTEPYEQYF. As DNA, the CDR3 is TGTGCCAGCAGTTTCTCCGGGACAGAACCGTACGAGCAGTACTTC.

This clonotype has at least ten counts. The rearrangement links TRBV6-5 to TRBJ1-2, with D possibly being TRBD1 (5 bases). V was trimmed by 4 bases and J by 8 bases, leaving 14 bases between them. In germline, CDR1 is MNHEY, CDR2 SVGAGI. The length of the CDR3 is 13 residues. The CDR3 DNA reads as TGTGCCAGCAGTTCCCGCGCAGGGTCAGGCTACACCTTC. Translating it yields CASSSRAGSGYTF.

The chain recombines TRBV7-9 with TRBJ2-4, with TRBD2 matching over 7 bases. The CDR3 covers 19 residues. Unmatched junction bases numbered 19, after V lost 5 bases and J lost 3 bases. The germline gives CDR1 SEHNR, CDR2 FQNEAQ (reference sequence). CDR3 coding DNA: TGTGCCAGCAGCCCAAGTTACCTCACTAGCGACCTCATCAAAAACATTCAGTACTTC. Translated, it gives CASSPSYLTSDLIKNIQYF.

J is TRBJ2-7 and V is TRBV7-2; possible D gene TRBD1, 6 bases. The DNA end is a closer match to TRBJ2-5, so the J assignment may be wrong. CDR3 length equals 16 residues. Germline loops: CDR1 SGHTA, CDR2 FQGNSA. The CDR3 here is CASSSQGSLYTETQYF. The CDR3 DNA reads TGTGCCAGCAGCTCACAGGGCTCGCTGTACACGGAGACCCAGTACTTC.

The sample holds many counts of this clonotype. The V and J genes are TRBV4-1 and TRBJ2-3; no clear D. V was clipped by 1 base and J by 2 bases, with 7 bases between them. Germline lookup yields CDR1 MGHRA and CDR2 YSYEKL. CDR3 length: 14 residues. The CDR3 DNA is TGCGCCAGCAGCCAAGGGGTCCTCACAGATACGCAGTATTTT. Translating it yields CASSQGVLTDTQYF.

This clonotype has only a few counts. The gene calls are TRBV7-9 and TRBJ1-4; TRBD1 aligns across 8 bases. This CDR3 spans 16 amino acids. V lost 2 bases and J lost 5; bases outside the gene matches: 7. Germline values: CDR1 SEHNR, CDR2 FQNEAQ (reference sequence). CDR3 protein: CASSLRQGMGNEKLFF. The CDR3 DNA sequence: TGTGCCAGCAGCTTACGACAGGGGATGGGAAATGAAAAACTGTTTTTT.

The rearrangement joins TRBV12-3 or TRBV12-4 to TRBJ2-5; D is uncertain. V was trimmed by 5 bases and J by 11 bases, leaving 12 bases between them. The CDR3 consists of 11 residues. For the CDR3, the DNA is TGTGCCAGCAGTCCCCGGAGTGAGCAGTACTTC. This translates into CASSPRSEQYF.

This clonotype was counted between two and nine times. The chain has TRBV4-1 and TRBJ2-4; D assignment may be TRBD1 or TRBD2 (5 bases each). Germline V gene data show CDR1 as MGHRA and CDR2 as YSYEKL. Trimming stripped 3 bases from V and 0 bases from J, with 9 bases between. CDR3 length equals 15 residues. CDR3 bases: TGCGCCAGCAGCCACCGAGGGGAAGCCAAAAACATTCAGTACTTC. Protein: CASSHRGEAKNIQYF.

The gene calls are TRBV27 and TRBJ2-1; D is undetermined. With 3 bases removed from V and 6 bases from J, the gap between germline ends came to 9 bases. Looked up from germline, CDR1 is MNHEY and CDR2 is SMNVEV (reference sequence). This CDR3 region has 13 residues. CDR3 coding DNA: TGTGCCAGCAGTTTCCGGATACCCAATGAGCAGTTCTTC. Protein product: CASSFRIPNEQFF.

A single count supports this clonotype. This sequence joins TRBV7-9 and TRBJ2-1; 7 bases map to TRBD1. After removal of 7 bases from V and 3 bases from J, the junction contained 9 bases not matched to a gene. Germline CDR1 is SEHNR and CDR2 is FQNEAQ (reference sequence). The CDR3 extends over 15 amino acids. The CDR3 DNA reads TGTGCCAGCATCCAACTCCGGGACAGCTACAATGAGCAGTTCTTC. Its protein is CASIQLRDSYNEQFF.

This clonotype appeared a few times. This chain uses TRBV9 with TRBJ2-2; no reliable D call. CDR1 SGDLS and CDR2 YYNGEE come from the germline V gene. With 0 bases removed from V and 0 bases from J, the gap between germline ends came to 9 bases. The CDR3 sequence is 16 residues long. CDR3 bases: TGTGCCAGCAGCGTAGCGGCCAGATCGAACACCGGGGAGCTGTTTTTT. As protein: CASSVAARSNTGELFF.

The rearrangement uses TRBV6-1 and TRBJ2-5; 9 bases are a match to TRBD2. The junction had 7 bases not matched to a gene; V was cut back by 6 bases and J by 5 bases. The germline V gene encodes CDR1 MNHNS and CDR2 SASEGT. The CDR3 has 14 residues. The CDR3, as DNA: TGTGCCAGCAGCGGCGGGACTAGCTGGGAGACCCAGTACTTC. Its translation: CASSGGTSWETQYF.

J is TRBJ2-7 and V is TRBV7-2, with 7 nucleotides matching TRBD2. V trimming: 5 bases; J trimming: 3 bases; junction bases outside the gene matches: 10. The CDR3 runs 15 residues. Germline assignment: CDR1 SGHTA and CDR2 FQGNSA. This CDR3 is CASSRSLADRYEQYF. In DNA, the CDR3 is TGTGCCAGCAGCCGATCCCTAGCGGACCGCTACGAGCAGTACTTC.

This chain connects TRBV20-1 to TRBJ2-7, with a tentative D call TRBD1 (6 bases). Between the trimmed V and J ends, which lost 3 bases and 10 bases, there was a span of 13 bases. Germline values: CDR1 DFQATT, CDR2 SNEGSKA (reference sequence). This CDR3 has 11 residues. Here the CDR3 reads CSARELGGQYF. The CDR3 DNA reads TGCAGTGCTAGGGAGCTTGGGGGCCAGTACTTC.

The rearrangement uses TRBV7-2 and TRBJ2-1; 11 nucleotides match TRBD2. Per the germline V gene, CDR1 is SGHTA and CDR2 is FQGNSA. CDR3 length equals 17 residues. With V trimmed by 1 base and J by 9 bases, 11 bases remained unmatched. The CDR3 DNA follows: TGTGCCAGCAGCTTAGTGGCCGGGACTAGCGGATCTTTTGAGCAGTTCTTC. The encoded protein is CASSLVAGTSGSFEQFF.

The V and J genes are TRBV27 and TRBJ1-5; no reliable D call. Trimming shortened V by 5 bases and J by 1 base, and 27 bases separated the two germline ends. This CDR3 has 20 amino acids. The germline CDR1 and CDR2 sequences are MNHEY and SMNVEV (reference sequence). This CDR3 reads CASSQLREWGPRASNQPQHF. CDR3 nucleotides: TGTGCCAGCAGTCAACTTCGAGAGTGGGGTCCGAGGGCGAGCAATCAGCCCCAGCATTTT.

V gene TRBV7-3 combines with J gene TRBJ2-7, with 8 nucleotides matching TRBD2. Germline lookup yields CDR1 SGHTA and CDR2 FQGTGA. Germline trimming cut 2 bases from V and 2 bases from J; bases unmatched to any gene: 2. The CDR3 is made up of 14 amino acids. The CDR3 nucleotides read TGTGCCAGCAGCTTAGACGGGAGGGCCTACGAGCAGTACTTC. Translating it yields CASSLDGRAYEQYF.

The V call is TRBV19, the J call TRBJ2-7, with 12 bases lining up with TRBD2. After removal of 2 bases from V and 7 bases from J, the junction contained 6 bases not matched to a gene. In germline, CDR1 is LNHDA, CDR2 SQIVND (reference sequence). This CDR3 is built from 15 residues. The CDR3 bases are TGTGCCAGTAGTATAAGACTAGCGGGAGCCGATGAGCAGTACTTC. Protein product: CASSIRLAGADEQYF.

This clonotype was seen more than once but under ten times. The J gene is TRBJ2-7, the V gene TRBV5-1, with TRBD1 identical over 7 bases. V was pared by 0 bases and J by 6 bases, with 6 bases of the junction left unmatched. Germline-derived CDR1 and CDR2 are SGHRS and YFSETQ. CDR3 size: 14 residues. The CDR3 nucleotides are TGCGCCAGCAGCTTGGCCAACAGGGGTGGCGAGCAGTACTTC. Encoded protein: CASSLANRGGEQYF. Based on the CDR3 plus reference TRBV5-1 and TRBJ2-7, the full variable domain is KAGVTQTPRYLIKTRGQQVTLSCSPISGHRSVSWYQQTPGQGLQFLFEYFSETQRNKGNFPGRFSGRQFSNSRSEMNVSTLELGDSALYLCASSLANRGGEQYFGPGTRLTVT.

V gene TRBV6-1 combines with J gene TRBJ2-1; perhaps TRBD1 as D (6 bases). The CDR3 covers 14 residues. V lost 6 bases to trimming and J lost 8 bases, with 17 bases between them. Per germline, CDR1 MNHNS and CDR2 SASEGT. CDR3 DNA: TGTGCCAGCAGATTACTAGGGGGAAGTGATGAGCAGTTCTTC. Translation: CASRLLGGSDEQFF.

J is TRBJ2-7 and V is TRBV6-1; the D is unclear. Trimming left V 5 bases short and J 2 bases short, with 10 bases between. The CDR3 consists of 13 residues. The V gene's germline CDR1 is MNHNS and CDR2 SASEGT. CDR3 sequence: CASSPGFTYEQYF. In DNA, the CDR3 is TGTGCCAGCAGTCCGGGTTTCACCTACGAGCAGTACTTC.

This clonotype was found once. At one of its ends the junction is not consistent with the germline gene, which may arise from a read error. The V and J genes are TRBV5-1 and TRBJ2-3; 9 nucleotides agree with TRBD2. Per germline, CDR1 SGHRS and CDR2 YFSETQ. The CDR3 is made up of 15 amino acids. In DNA, the CDR3 is TGCGCCAGCAGCTTAAAGACTAGCGGCACAGATACACAGTATTTT. Translation gives CASSLKTSGTDTQYF.